This entry describes one T cell receptor (beta chain). Repertoires were generated with immunoSEQ multiplex PCR, while TCRdb's copy carries only in-frame clones and drops some. The table records 75,000 to 100,000 clones, about 92% of them present only once. This specimen comes from a study of OX40 agonist ivuxolimab in advanced cancers. Study background: Patients assigned to dose escalation were diagnosed with hepatocellular carcinoma, melanoma, renal cell or head and neck cancer. Prior therapy, whether anti-PD-1, anti-PD-L1 or anti-CTLA-4, was allowed, and 35% to 40% had some. One hepatocellular carcinoma and a couple of cutaneous melanoma patients partially responded.

This CDR3 has 15 amino acids. Germline loops: CDR1 SQVTM, CDR2 ANQGSEA. Trimming shortened V by 4 bases and J by 0 bases, and 16 bases separated the two germline ends. The sample here was CD4+ or CD8+ T cells sorted from blood, taken in a trial of the OX40 agonist ivuxolimab. The TCR comes from an adult with an advanced solid tumor such as melanoma, head and neck, liver or kidney cancer. The V call is TRBV29-1, the J call TRBJ2-7, with a possible D match to TRBD2 (6 bases). The CDR3, as DNA: TGCAGCGTTGTGGGGAAGCGGGCTGACTCCTACGAGCAGTACTTC. As protein: CSVVGKRADSYEQYF.